This TCR beta chain originates from a study of monozygotic twins with cystic fibrosis. Whole-study findings and limits: Median Simpson clonality of approximately 0.009 suggested naive T cells predominated.

In germline, CDR1 is SQVTM, CDR2 ANQGSEA. CDR3 size: 14 residues. Trimming took off 1 base at V and 4 bases at J, with 13 bases between the two ends. As concerns this clone: Its antigen is currently unknown.

The repertoire was sequenced with immunoSEQ multiplex PCR; TCRdb's copy has only in-frame clones and lacks some. Altogether more than 12,000 clones are present, about 98% being singletons, with the ten largest covering around 0.38%. The sequencing input was blood. V usage is TRBV29-1 and J usage is TRBJ1-1; no reliable D call. This clonotype was obtained from a girl aged 2-10 years with cystic fibrosis. CDR3 bases: TGCAGCGTTGAAGCCACCCCGGTGGGCACTGAAGCTTTCTTT. This translates into CSVEATPVGTEAFF.